The rows below give T cell receptor beta chains drawn from one sample of a study of CD8 T cells in Susac syndrome. A single record per CDR3 protein comes from TCRdb applying MiXCR to the immunoSEQ multiplex PCR reads. The repertoire holds hundreds of thousands of distinct CDR3 sequences, with roughly 95% as singletons. Sequencing was done on a sample of CD4+ T cells from PBMCs. The receptors shown here come from a human donor with Susac syndrome. Each CDR3 is given with its conserved first and last residue. A D gene is named only where the DNA matches it firmly. Not every row has a clone size; where given, it reads once, few, many or a size class.

v_call	d_call	j_call	clone_size	cdr3_nt	cdr3_aa
TRBV5-6	NA	TRBJ1-3	NA	TGTGCCAGCAGCCCCTGGACTGGAAACACCATATATTTT	CASSPWTGNTIYF
TRBV24-1	TRBD2	TRBJ2-4	once	TGTGCCACCAGTGATAGCGGGAGGTTCGGAAACATTCAGTACTTC	CATSDSGRFGNIQYF
TRBV29-1	TRBD1	TRBJ1-2	NA	TGCAGCGTCGCGGGACAGGGCATTGGCTACACCTTC	CSVAGQGIGYTF
TRBV7-9	TRBD1	TRBJ1-2	NA	TGTGCCAGCAGTCGACAGGGTCCCTTCGAAGGCTACACCTTC	CASSRQGPFEGYTF
TRBV18	NA	TRBJ1-1	NA	TGTGCCAGCTCACCAGGGGATGCGAGGGAAGCTTTCTTT	CASSPGDAREAFF
TRBV29-1	NA	TRBJ1-5	NA	TGCAGCGTTAGGACCGGCCTCAATCAGCCCCAGCATTTT	CSVRTGLNQPQHF
TRBV28	NA	TRBJ2-7	NA	TGTGCCAGCGTAGGGGTCTACTCCTACGAGCAGTACTTC	CASVGVYSYEQYF
TRBV12-3/TRBV12-4	TRBD2	TRBJ2-7	NA	TGTGCCAGCAGCCCCGGGCAGCGGGAGACCTACGAGCAGTACTTC	CASSPGQRETYEQYF
TRBV2	TRBD1	TRBJ2-6	NA	TGTGCCAGCAGTGGGGTGACAGGGGATTACGTTGGGGCCAACGTCCTGACTTTC	CASSGVTGDYVGANVLTF
TRBV9	TRBD2	TRBJ2-5	NA	TGTGCCAGCAGCGTAGGAAGCCCGGGACTAGCGGGGGGGGAGACCCAGTACTTC	CASSVGSPGLAGGETQYF
TRBV20-1	NA	TRBJ1-3	NA	TGCAGTGCTCCCGGTCGAAACACCATATATTTT	CSAPGRNTIYF
TRBV24-1	TRBD2	TRBJ2-5	NA	TGTGCCACCAGTGAGGGGACTAGCGGGGAAAAGGTGAAGACCCAGTACTTC	CATSEGTSGEKVKTQYF
TRBV6-2/TRBV6-3	NA	TRBJ1-1	once	TGTGCCAGCAGAGAGCGAACTGAAGCTTTCTTT	CASRERTEAFF
TRBV20-1	TRBD1	TRBJ2-3	NA	TGCAGTGCTGGGGGACAGGGGGCTAGGACAGATACGCAGTATTTT	CSAGGQGARTDTQYF
TRBV29-1	TRBD1	TRBJ2-1	NA	TGCAGCATACCCTGGACAGGCCGCGCTGAGCAGTTCTTC	CSIPWTGRAEQFF
TRBV11-3	TRBD2	TRBJ2-1	NA	TGTGCCAGCAGCTTGGGGGACTATGGGTTCTTC	CASSLGDYGFF
TRBV20-1	TRBD2	TRBJ2-5	NA	TGCAGTGCTAGTGGTGCTAGCGGGAGGGCTGAAGAGACCCAGTACTTC	CSASGASGRAEETQYF
TRBV29-1	TRBD2	TRBJ2-7	NA	TGCAGCGCCATGAGCGGGAGGGCCTACGAGCAGTACTTC	CSAMSGRAYEQYF
TRBV11-3	NA	TRBJ1-1	NA	TGTGCCAGCAGCTCTGGAGGGACGGTGAACACTGAAGCTTTCTTT	CASSSGGTVNTEAFF
TRBV4-1	NA	TRBJ2-3	NA	TGCGCCAGCAGCCAAGACTACACAGATACGCAGTATTTT	CASSQDYTDTQYF
TRBV5-1	TRBD2	TRBJ2-5	NA	TGCGCCAGCAGCTTGGAGGCTAGCGGGAGCTCGGAGACCCAGTACTTC	CASSLEASGSSETQYF
TRBV12-3/TRBV12-4	NA	TRBJ2-1	NA	TGTGCCAGCAGGCCGGGGTTCGCAGTAGAGCAGTTCTTC	CASRPGFAVEQFF
TRBV9	NA	TRBJ2-1	NA	TGTGCCAGCAGCGAGAAACGAGGGGGGGAGTCCTACAATGAGCAGTTCTTC	CASSEKRGGESYNEQFF
TRBV9	NA	TRBJ1-2	NA	TGTGCCGAGGGTAACTTGGGTACCTTC	CAEGNLGTF
TRBV9	NA	TRBJ1-1	NA	TGTGCCAGCAGCGTAGATTTCAGGAACACTGAAGCTTTCTTT	CASSVDFRNTEAFF
TRBV18	NA	TRBJ2-1	NA	TGTGCCAGCTCACCGAACCCCGGGGATGTGGAGCAGTTCTTC	CASSPNPGDVEQFF
TRBV20-1	NA	TRBJ1-4	once	TGCAGTGCCCTCGGGGGACGAGGAGCAACTAATGAAAAACTGTTTTTT	CSALGGRGATNEKLFF
TRBV3-1	NA	TRBJ1-1	NA	TGTGCCAGCAGGGTCACAGGAGCTGCGAACACTGAAGCTTTCTTT	CASRVTGAANTEAFF
TRBV3-1	NA	TRBJ2-1	NA	TGTGCCAGCAGCCAAGGGGACAATGAGCAGTTCTTC	CASSQGDNEQFF
TRBV5-6	TRBD1	TRBJ1-2	NA	TGTGCCAGCACCAACCAGGGGGCCGGTGGCTACACCTTC	CASTNQGAGGYTF
TRBV27	NA	TRBJ2-5	NA	TGTGCCAGCAGTTCCCAACAGGGAGGGGAGACCCAGTACTTC	CASSSQQGGETQYF
TRBV4-1	TRBD1	TRBJ2-4	NA	TGCGCCAGCAGCCCAGGACAGGGAAGGACGAAGGACATTCAGTACTTC	CASSPGQGRTKDIQYF
TRBV20-1	NA	TRBJ2-3	NA	TGCAGTGCTAGGGGGACCGGGGGTGGCACAGATACGCAGTATTTT	CSARGTGGGTDTQYF
TRBV15	NA	TRBJ2-5	NA	TGTGCCACCAGCGACCCCGGAAACCAAGAGACCCAGTACTTC	CATSDPGNQETQYF
TRBV7-7	NA	TRBJ2-1	NA	TGTGCTAGCAGCTTACTTCCTAGCGCGATCTACAATGAGCAGTTCTTC	CASSLLPSAIYNEQFF
TRBV28	NA	TRBJ1-4	NA	TGTGCCAGCAGTTTCTCGACGGCAACTAATGAAAAACTGTTTTTT	CASSFSTATNEKLFF